This T cell receptor (beta chain) emerged from a study of blood T cell repertoires in COVID-19. Study-wide background: Material from acute and convalescent COVID-19 was sourced from the United States, Italy and Spain.

Original methodology: Amplification of reference gene primers provided the estimated nucleated cell counts. Libraries were prepared by immunoSEQ multiplex PCR; TCRdb keeps only in-frame clonotypes and omits some of them. The V and J calls and clone size were taken over from that table, and D and trimming were inferred from the DNA. In the table there are 250,000 to 350,000 clones, approximately 88% of which are singletons. Germline CDR1 reads MDHEN; CDR2 reads SYDVKM. J was trimmed by 3 bases and V by 2 bases; bases with no gene match: 2. The CDR3 is 14 residues long. The chain joins TRBV28 to TRBJ2-7; TRBD1 agrees at 9 bases. This clonotype was sampled from a woman aged 40 to 49 who had recovered from COVID-19. Specimen: peripheral blood. The CDR3 reads CASSLGQGSYEQYF. In DNA form, the CDR3 reads TGTGCCAGCAGTTTAGGACAGGGGAGCTACGAGCAGTACTTC.